This record looks at one T cell receptor (beta chain) sequence and its context. Germline assignment: CDR1 SGHRS and CDR2 YFSETQ. Trimming removed 6 bases from V and 6 bases from J; junction bases left unmatched: 9. The CDR3 sequence is 14 residues long. The protocol was immunoSEQ multiplex PCR, while the TCRdb copy is restricted to in-frame clones and leaves out a portion. Altogether over 2 million clones are present, 85% to 95% being singletons, with the ten largest covering approximately 0.41%. The data were taken from a study of shared clonotypes between healthy human individuals. The chain combines TRBV5-1 with TRBJ2-7; 10 bases are a match to TRBD1. The source of this sequence is a man aged 18 to 30 in good health. Some clones in this sample may be carry-over from other donors' samples. The sample was naive CD4+ T cells from PBMCs. Subset defined: CD45RA+ positively selected. The CDR3 spells CASTMGDRGREQYF. CDR3 sequence (DNA): TGCGCCAGCACGATGGGGGACAGGGGCCGCGAGCAGTACTTC. Filled out from reference TRBV5-1 and TRBJ2-7, the complete variable domain reads KAGVTQTPRYLIKTRGQQVTLSCSPISGHRSVSWYQQTPGQGLQFLFEYFSETQRNKGNFPGRFSGRQFSNSRSEMNVSTLELGDSALYLCASTMGDRGREQYFGPGTRLTVT.